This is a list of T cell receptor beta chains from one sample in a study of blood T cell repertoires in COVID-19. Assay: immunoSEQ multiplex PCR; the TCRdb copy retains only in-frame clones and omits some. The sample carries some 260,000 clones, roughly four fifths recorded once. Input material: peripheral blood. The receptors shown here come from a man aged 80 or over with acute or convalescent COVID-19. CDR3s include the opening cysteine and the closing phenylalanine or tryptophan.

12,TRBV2,CASLWRGYEQYF
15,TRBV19,CASSNPSGRGAEQFF
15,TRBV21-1,CASSKRGDSPYEQYF
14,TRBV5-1,CASSIDRFPYEQYF
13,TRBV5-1,CASSLVPDEKLFF
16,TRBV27,CASSPRERGFADTQYF
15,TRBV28,CASRPTTGRNSPLHF
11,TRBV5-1,CASMDSHEQYF
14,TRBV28,CASSLGGRYEKLFF
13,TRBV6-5,CASSYADSYEQYF
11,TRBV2,CASSPNYGYTF
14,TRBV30,CAWSPGSAGNTIYF
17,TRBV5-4,CASSFGTSGPVRETQYF
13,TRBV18,CASSPDRGNTIYF
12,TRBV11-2,CASSLLSGGEFF